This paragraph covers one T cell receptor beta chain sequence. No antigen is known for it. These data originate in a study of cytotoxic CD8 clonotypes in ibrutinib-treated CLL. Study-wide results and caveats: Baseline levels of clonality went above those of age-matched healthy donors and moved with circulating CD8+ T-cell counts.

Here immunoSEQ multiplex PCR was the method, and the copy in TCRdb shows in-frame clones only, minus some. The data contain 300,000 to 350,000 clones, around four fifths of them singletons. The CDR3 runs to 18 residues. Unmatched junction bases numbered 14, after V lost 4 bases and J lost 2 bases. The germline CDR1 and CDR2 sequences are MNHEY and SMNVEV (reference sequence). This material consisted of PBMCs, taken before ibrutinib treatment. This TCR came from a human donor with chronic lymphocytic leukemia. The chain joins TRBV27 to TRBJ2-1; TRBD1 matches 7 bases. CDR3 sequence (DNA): TGTGCCAGCAGTTCGACGTCGAGGGGGCTAGGAGCCTACAATGAGCAGTTCTTC. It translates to CASSSTSRGLGAYNEQFF.